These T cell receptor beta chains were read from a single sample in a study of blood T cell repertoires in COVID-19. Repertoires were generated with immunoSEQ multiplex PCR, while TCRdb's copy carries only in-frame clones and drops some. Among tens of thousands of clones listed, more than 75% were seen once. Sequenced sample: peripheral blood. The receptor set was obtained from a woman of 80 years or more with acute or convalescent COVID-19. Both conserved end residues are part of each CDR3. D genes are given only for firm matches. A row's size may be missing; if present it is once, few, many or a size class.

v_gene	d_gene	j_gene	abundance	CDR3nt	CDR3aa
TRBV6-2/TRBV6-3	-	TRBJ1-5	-	TGTGCCAGCAGTAACGCGGCATTAAATCAGCCCCAGCATTTT	CASSNAALNQPQHF
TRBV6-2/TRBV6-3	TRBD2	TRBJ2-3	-	TGTGCCAGCAGTTCCAGACTAGCGGGGGGCACAGATACGCAGTATTTT	CASSSRLAGGTDTQYF
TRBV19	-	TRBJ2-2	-	TGTGCCAGTAGTATGGGGGGACCGTCCTACGGGGAGCTGTTTTTT	CASSMGGPSYGELFF
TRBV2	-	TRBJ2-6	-	TGTGCCAGTGGGGGGTTTGGGGCCAACGTCCTGACTTTC	CASGGFGANVLTF
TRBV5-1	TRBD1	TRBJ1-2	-	TGCGCCAGCAGCCCGGGGGACAGGACGTATGGCTACACCTTC	CASSPGDRTYGYTF
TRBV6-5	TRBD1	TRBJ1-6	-	TGTGCCAGCAGTTTGGACAGGGTACGGTCACCCCTCCACTTT	CASSLDRVRSPLHF
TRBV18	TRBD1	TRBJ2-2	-	TGTGCCAGCACGCCACCGGGACAGGGGCCGTTCGGGGAGCTGTTTTTT	CASTPPGQGPFGELFF
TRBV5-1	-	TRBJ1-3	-	TGCGCCAGCAGCTTGGCGAGCTCTGGAAACACCATATATTTT	CASSLASSGNTIYF
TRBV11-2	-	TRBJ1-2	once	TGTGCCAGCAGCTCGACAGGCTATGGCTACACCTTC	CASSSTGYGYTF
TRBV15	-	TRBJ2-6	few	TGTGCCACCAGCAGAGCAGGGTCTGGGGCCAACGTCCTGACTTTC	CATSRAGSGANVLTF
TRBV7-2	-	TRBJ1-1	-	TGTGCCAGCAGCTTCGTATCAAGCATGAACACTGAAGCTTTCTTT	CASSFVSSMNTEAFF
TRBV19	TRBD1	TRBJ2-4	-	TGTGCCAGTAGTCCACGACAGGGGGCTGAAAACATTCAGTACTTC	CASSPRQGAENIQYF
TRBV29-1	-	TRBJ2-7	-	TGCAGCGTTAAGGGGTCATCCTACGAGCAGTACTTC	CSVKGSSYEQYF
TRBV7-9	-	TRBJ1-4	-	TGTGCCAGCAGCCCAACAGGGCGGGCTAATGAAAAACTGTTTTTT	CASSPTGRANEKLFF
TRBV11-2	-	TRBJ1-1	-	TGTGCCAGCAGCCGGGGGAGTCAAGCTTTCTTT	CASSRGSQAFF
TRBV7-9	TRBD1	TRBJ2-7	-	TGTGCCAGCAGCCCCCTTAAACAGGGGGTTAGCTCCTACGAGCAGTACTTC	CASSPLKQGVSSYEQYF
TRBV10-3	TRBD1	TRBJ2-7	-	TGTGCCATCAGTGTCGGGACAGGGGGTCGCGAGCAGTACTTC	CAISVGTGGREQYF
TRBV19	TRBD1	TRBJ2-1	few	TGTGCCAGTAGTACGACAGGGAGCTCCTACAATGAGCAGTTCTTC	CASSTTGSSYNEQFF
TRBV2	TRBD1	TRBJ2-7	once	TGTGCCAACGAAAAGACAGGGAACTACGAGCAGTACTTC	CANEKTGNYEQYF
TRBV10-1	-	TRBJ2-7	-	TGCGCCAGCAGTGAGGGGGGCAGCTATTACGAGCAGTACTTC	CASSEGGSYYEQYF
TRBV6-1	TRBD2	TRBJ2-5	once	TGTGCCAGCAGTGAATTATTAAGCGAGACTAGCGGGATATTAGGATCTGAGACCCAGTACTTC	CASSELLSETSGILGSETQYF
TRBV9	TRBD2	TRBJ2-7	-	TGTGCCAGCAGCGTAGTACTAGCGGGAGTCTTTTACGAGCAGTACTTC	CASSVVLAGVFYEQYF
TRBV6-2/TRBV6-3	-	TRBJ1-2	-	TGTGCCAGCAGTTACGACAGAGCCGGCTATGGCTACACCTTC	CASSYDRAGYGYTF
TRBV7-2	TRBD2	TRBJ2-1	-	TGTGCCAGCAGCTCCTGGGGACTAGCGGGACGTACGGATGAGCAGTTCTTC	CASSSWGLAGRTDEQFF
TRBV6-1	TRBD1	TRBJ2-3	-	TGTGCCAGCAGTGAACGGGACAGGGACACAGATACGCAGTATTTT	CASSERDRDTDTQYF
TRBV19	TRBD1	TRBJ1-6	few	TGTGCCACCAGGGACAGGGATAATTCACCCCTCCACTTT	CATRDRDNSPLHF
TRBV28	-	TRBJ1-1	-	TGTGCCAGCAGTCCCGCCAGGGAAAGGACTGAAGCTTTCTTT	CASSPARERTEAFF
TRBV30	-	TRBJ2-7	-	TGTGCCTGGTCGCAGGGGTTTGCCTACGAGCAGTACTTC	CAWSQGFAYEQYF
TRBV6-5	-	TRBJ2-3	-	TGTGCCAGCAGTTCCCAGCTAGCCGCCGGTGTGGATACGCAGTATTTT	CASSSQLAAGVDTQYF
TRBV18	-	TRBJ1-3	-	TGTGCCAGCTCTCGGAGGACAGATTATACAACCTCTGGAAACACCATATATTTT	CASSRRTDYTTSGNTIYF
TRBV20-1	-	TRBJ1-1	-	TGCAGTGCTAGGGAGGGCGGTGAAGCTTTCTTT	CSAREGGEAFF
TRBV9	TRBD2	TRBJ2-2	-	TGTGCCAGCAGCGTAGCTGGGCTAGCGGGAGTCACCGGGGAGCTGTTTTTT	CASSVAGLAGVTGELFF
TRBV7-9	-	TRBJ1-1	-	TGTGCCAGCAGCTACACCCGCCAGGGCACTGAAGCTTTCTTT	CASSYTRQGTEAFF
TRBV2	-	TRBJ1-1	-	TGTGCCAGCAGTGAAAACAGGGTACTAACTGAAGCTTTCTTT	CASSENRVLTEAFF
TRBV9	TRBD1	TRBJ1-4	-	TGTGCCAGCAGCGTGCTGACAGGGAAGGGGGAACTGTTTTTT	CASSVLTGKGELFF
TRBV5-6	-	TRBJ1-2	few	TGTGCCAGCAGCCCTTCGGACAGACCCCAGGACTATGGCTACACCTTC	CASSPSDRPQDYGYTF
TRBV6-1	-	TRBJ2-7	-	TGTGCCAGCAGTGAACCAGGGGAGTACGAGCAGTACTTC	CASSEPGEYEQYF
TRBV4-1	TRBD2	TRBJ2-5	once	TGCGCCAGCAGTAGACTAGCGGGAGAGACCCAGTACTTC	CASSRLAGETQYF
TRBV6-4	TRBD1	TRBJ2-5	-	TGTGCCAGCAGGCAGAGGGGATCACAGGGGGCGCTGGATGAGACCCAGTACTTC	CASRQRGSQGALDETQYF
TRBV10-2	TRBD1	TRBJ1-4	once	TGCGCCAGCAGCCTCACAGGGGGCTTGACTAATGAAAAACTGTTTTTT	CASSLTGGLTNEKLFF
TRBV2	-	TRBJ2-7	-	TGTGCCAGCAGTGAAGTTGGCGGGATGGGCTCCTACGAGCAGTACTTC	CASSEVGGMGSYEQYF
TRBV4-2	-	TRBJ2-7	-	TGTGCCAGCAGCCAAGGAAACGGGTACGAGCAGTACTTC	CASSQGNGYEQYF
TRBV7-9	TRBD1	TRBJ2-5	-	TGTGCCAGCAGTTTTAGAGGGGGCCGAGTTCAAGAGACCCAGTACTTC	CASSFRGGRVQETQYF
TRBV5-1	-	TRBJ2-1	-	TGCGCCAGCAGCTTGTACAGGGCATATGAGCAGTTCTTC	CASSLYRAYEQFF
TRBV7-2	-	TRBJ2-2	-	TGTGCCAGCAGCTCCACTACGAACACCGGGGAGCTGTTTTTT	CASSSTTNTGELFF
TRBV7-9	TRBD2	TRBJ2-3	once	TGTGCCAGCAGGAAAATAGCGGGCCGGGCAGATACGCAGTATTTT	CASRKIAGRADTQYF
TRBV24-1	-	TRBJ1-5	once	TGTGCCACCAGTGGTCAGACAGTTAGCAATCAGCCCCAGCATTTT	CATSGQTVSNQPQHF
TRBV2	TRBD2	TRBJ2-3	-	TGTGCCAGCAGGAAGGGACTAGCGGCTAGCACAGATACGCAGTATTTT	CASRKGLAASTDTQYF
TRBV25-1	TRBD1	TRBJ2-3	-	TGTGCCAGCAGTGCAATGGGACAGGGAGGTTCAGATACGCAGTATTTT	CASSAMGQGGSDTQYF
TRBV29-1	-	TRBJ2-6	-	TGCAGCGTTGAAGACAACTCTGGGGCCAACGTCCTGACTTTC	CSVEDNSGANVLTF
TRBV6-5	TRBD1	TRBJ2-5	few	TGTGCCAGCAGTCCCTCACAGGGGGCGCGGGAGACCCAGTACTTC	CASSPSQGARETQYF
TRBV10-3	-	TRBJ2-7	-	TGTGCCATCAGCTCCTTGGCCCACTACGAGCAGTACTTC	CAISSLAHYEQYF
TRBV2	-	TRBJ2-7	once	TGTGCCAGCAGTGGCGGACTTCTACCCTACGAGCAGTACTTC	CASSGGLLPYEQYF
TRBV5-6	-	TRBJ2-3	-	TGTGCCAGCAGCTTGGGTAGGTTGAGGACAGATACGCAGTATTTT	CASSLGRLRTDTQYF
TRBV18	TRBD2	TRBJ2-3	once	TGTGCCAGCTCACCGACTAGCGGGAGAACTAGCACAGATACGCAGTATTTT	CASSPTSGRTSTDTQYF